One sample yielded the 31 T cell receptor beta chains listed below, sequenced in a study of T cell responses to AZD1222 COVID-19 vaccine. Sequenced by immunoSEQ multiplex PCR; TCRdb stores in-frame clones only, minus some. This sample carries around 150,000 clones, about 80% of them seen once, and the ten largest clones take over 4%. The sequences come from peripheral blood, collected on day 0 of AZD1222 vaccination. Source of these receptors: an adult in good health.

The CDR3 coding sequence is TGTGCCAGCAGTTTACTCCTACCGAACACTGAAGCTTTCTTT. The encoded protein is CASSLLLPNTEAFF. The V call is TRBV27, the J call TRBJ1-1; D not certain. CDR3 length: 14 residues. CDR1 is MNHEY and CDR2 is SMNVEV in the germline V gene (reference sequence). V was pared by 2 bases and J by 1 base, with 8 bases between.

The J gene is TRBJ1-1, the V gene TRBV5-1; D remains unclear. Germline CDR1 SGHRS, CDR2 YFSETQ. The CDR3 sequence is 14 residues long. Deletions cut 6 bases from V and 4 bases from J, with 16 bases between. The CDR3, as DNA: TGCGCCAGCATTGAGTCATCGATTGGCACTGAAGCTTTCTTT. Translating it yields CASIESSIGTEAFF.

This clone appeared a single time. V and J are TRBV6-5 and TRBJ1-5, with a possible D match to TRBD1 (6 bases). CDR1 and CDR2 (germline): MNHEY, SVGAGI. The CDR3 extends over 15 amino acids. V lost 9 bases, J lost 7 bases, and 22 bases lay in between. DNA for the CDR3: TGTGCCAGTAAAAAACAAAGGGGGGGGTCCCAGCCCCAGCATTTT. It encodes CASKKQRGGSQPQHF.

The genes are TRBV11-2 and TRBJ2-7; D may match TRBD1 or TRBD2 (6 bases each). CDR1 and CDR2 from the germline V gene are SGHAT and FQNNGV. V lost 2 bases and J lost 3, with 17 bases in between. The CDR3 is made up of 16 amino acids. The CDR3 loop reads CASSLLGGGTHYEQYF. DNA of the CDR3: TGTGCCAGCAGCTTATTGGGGGGCGGCACCCACTACGAGCAGTACTTC. Based on the CDR3 plus reference TRBV11-2 and TRBJ2-7, the full variable domain is EAGVAQSPRYKIIEKRQSVAFWCNPISGHATLYWYQQILGQGPKLLIQFQNNGVVDDSQLPKDRFSAERLKGVDSTLKIQPAKLEDSAVYLCASSLLGGGTHYEQYFGPGTRLTVT.

The V and J genes are TRBV3-1 (or the pseudogene TRBV3-2) and TRBJ1-2; D is uncertain. The germline V and J ends were trimmed by 1 base and 8 bases, with 5 bases remaining between them. Germline V lookup: CDR1 LGHDT, CDR2 YNNKEL (reference sequence). CDR3 size: 11 residues. The CDR3 spells CASSQGTGYTF. DNA of the CDR3: TGTGCCAGCAGCCAAGGAACCGGCTACACCTTC.

The chain recombines TRBV19 with TRBJ2-2, with 10 bases fitting TRBD1. CDR1 is LNHDA, CDR2 SQIVND, per germline (reference sequence). Trimming removed 6 bases from V and 6 bases from J; junction bases left unmatched: 10. The CDR3 is 16 amino acids. CDR3 protein: CASREGQGFVSGELFF. As DNA, the CDR3 is TGTGCCAGTAGAGAGGGACAGGGGTTTGTGTCCGGGGAGCTGTTTTTT.

This chain connects TRBV6-5 to TRBJ2-7; D remains ambiguous. V was pared by 6 bases and J by 1 base, with 13 bases between. The CDR3 is made up of 14 amino acids. The germline V gene encodes CDR1 MNHEY and CDR2 SVGAGI. The CDR3 nucleotides are TGTGCCAGCAGCCAGCAGGAGAGTTCCTACGAGCAGTACTTC. As protein: CASSQQESSYEQYF.

The rearrangement uses TRBV7-9 and TRBJ1-2, with D tentatively TRBD1 (5 bases). The CDR3 contains 14 residues. Per germline, CDR1 SEHNR and CDR2 FQNEAQ (reference sequence). The V gene lost 1 base and the J gene lost 8 bases, with 14 bases spanning the gap. The CDR3 DNA is TGTGCCAGCAGCTTAGAAGCCCAGGGTGGCGGCTACACCTTC. Translation gives CASSLEAQGGGYTF.

J is TRBJ2-1 and V is TRBV7-9; tentative D call: TRBD1 (6 bases). There are 13 residues in the CDR3. CDR1 and CDR2 (germline): SEHNR, FQNEAQ (reference sequence). Trimming removed 5 bases at V and 9 bases at J, with 14 bases between. CDR3 nucleotide sequence: TGTGCCAGCAGCCTTACAGGGTATGCTGAGCAGTTCTTC. Amino acid sequence: CASSLTGYAEQFF.

This clone was recorded a few times. The chain is built from TRBV18 and TRBJ1-6; a possible D gene is TRBD1 (5 bases). Germline V gene lookup returns CDR1 KGHSH and CDR2 LQKENI. The V end lost 3 bases, the J end lost 10 bases, and 19 bases lay between the germline ends. CDR3 length equals 16 residues. CDR3 in DNA: TGTGCCAGCTCACCTCTCGGGGGAGCAGTCATCTCACCCCTCCACTTT. Translation gives CASSPLGGAVISPLHF.

By frequency in the sample, this clone is medium-sized. The CDR3 sequence: CASQTTGSLDTQYF. DNA of the CDR3: TGTGCCAGTCAAACGACAGGGAGTCTAGATACGCAGTATTTT. The chain combines TRBV19 with TRBJ2-3; the match to TRBD1 covers 7 bases. This CDR3 has 14 amino acids. V lost 8 bases and J lost 5; bases outside the gene matches: 10. In germline, CDR1 is LNHDA, CDR2 SQIVND (reference sequence).

V is TRBV25-1 and J is TRBJ1-3, with unresolved D. Germline V gives CDR1 MGHDK, CDR2 SYGVNS. Trimming took off 1 base at V and 0 bases at J, with 4 bases between the two ends. This CDR3 spans 14 amino acids. The CDR3 spells CASSELDSGNTIYF. Here the CDR3 DNA reads TGTGCCAGCAGTGAATTGGACTCTGGAAACACCATATATTTT. Variable domain in full (rest from reference TRBV25-1 and TRBJ1-3): EADIYQTPRYLVIGTGKKITLECSQTMGHDKMYWYQQDPGMELHLIHYSYGVNSTEKGDLSSESTVSRIRTEHFPLTLESARPSHTSQYLCASSELDSGNTIYFGEGSWLTVV.

V usage is TRBV5-6 and J usage is TRBJ2-3; 7 bases agree with TRBD1. CDR3 length: 16 amino acids. Germline CDR1 is SGHDT and CDR2 is YYEEEE. J lost 2 bases, V lost 0 bases, and 6 bases had no gene match. CDR3 sequence: CASSLELGQVTDTQYF. Written as DNA, the CDR3 is TGTGCCAGCAGCTTGGAACTCGGACAGGTCACAGATACGCAGTATTTT.

The V gene is TRBV5-1, the J gene TRBJ1-2; 9 bases match TRBD1. Germline-derived CDR1 and CDR2 are SGHRS and YFSETQ. J was trimmed by 4 bases and V by 0 bases; bases with no gene match: 7. This CDR3 has 16 residues. CDR3 in DNA: TGCGCCAGCAGCTTGGGGGGACAGGGCCGTCGCTATGGCTACACCTTC. Translating gives CASSLGGQGRRYGYTF.

CDR3 protein: CASSLDIRGTGGYTF. The CDR3 coding sequence is TGTGCCAGCAGCTTAGATATACGTGGGACAGGGGGCTACACCTTC. This chain connects TRBV11-2 to TRBJ1-2; 9 bases agree with TRBD1. The J segment lost 8 bases and the V segment lost 0 bases, leaving 7 bases of the junction unmatched. CDR1 is SGHAT, CDR2 FQNNGV, per germline. The CDR3 spans 15 residues.

To note about this clone: A read error may account for a junction end that differs from germline. This chain uses TRBV6-6 with TRBJ1-1, with D possibly matching TRBD1 (6 bases). The length of the CDR3 is 16 residues. Germline CDR1 MNHNY, CDR2 SVGAGI (reference sequence). CDR3 loop: CASIYLGGSTNTEAFF. DNA for the CDR3: TGTGCCAGCATTTACCTAGGGGGATCAACGAACACTGAAGCTTTCTTT.

This rearrangement joins TRBV9 to TRBJ1-1; D gene uncertain. This CDR3 has 13 residues. The germline V gene has CDR1 SGDLS and CDR2 YYNGEE. V was shortened by 0 bases and J by 6 bases, with 9 bases between the two germline ends. The CDR3 sequence is CASSVELRSEAFF. The DNA of the CDR3 is TGTGCCAGCAGCGTAGAATTGAGGTCTGAAGCTTTCTTT. Variable domain in full (rest from reference TRBV9 and TRBJ1-1): DSGVTQTPKHLITATGQRVTLRCSPRSGDLSVYWYQQSLDQGLQFLIQYYNGEERAKGNILERFSAQQFPDLHSELNLSSLELGDSALYFCASSVELRSEAFFGQGTRLTVV.

The chain recombines TRBV5-4 with TRBJ1-2; 7 nucleotides match TRBD1. Germline CDR1 SGHNT, CDR2 YYREEE (reference sequence). The V and J ends lost 2 bases and 4 bases, in that order; junction bases with no gene match: 8. This CDR3 has 15 amino acids. CDR3 in amino acids: CASSFGDSGAYGYTF. The CDR3 DNA is TGTGCCAGCAGCTTCGGGGACAGCGGAGCCTATGGCTACACCTTC. Together with reference TRBV5-4 and TRBJ1-2, the CDR3 gives the full variable domain: ETGVTQSPTHLIKTRGQQVTLRCSSQSGHNTVSWYQQALGQGPQFIFQYYREEENGRGNFPPRFSGLQFPNYSSELNVNALELDDSALYLCASSFGDSGAYGYTFGSGTRLTVV.

This chain links TRBV27 with TRBJ2-1; D is uncertain. V lost 6 bases, J lost 4 bases, and 16 bases lay in between. This CDR3 has 15 residues. Germline V gene data show CDR1 as MNHEY and CDR2 as SMNVEV (reference sequence). The CDR3 nucleotides read TGTGCCAGCAGCTTTAGTGCTTCACCTTACAATGAGCAGTTCTTC. This encodes CASSFSASPYNEQFF.

The V call is TRBV3-1 (or the pseudogene TRBV3-2), the J call TRBJ2-1, with D hard to call. This CDR3 has 14 residues. Germline V gene sequence: CDR1 LGHDT, CDR2 YNNKEL (reference sequence). Trimming took 1 base from V and 4 from J, leaving 8 bases between them. The CDR3: CASSQGAGYNEQFF. Here the CDR3 DNA reads TGTGCCAGCAGCCAAGGGGCCGGTTACAATGAGCAGTTCTTC.

The rearrangement joins TRBV7-2 to TRBJ1-3, with unresolved D. Germline V CDR1 and CDR2: SGHTA, FQGNSA. There are 15 residues in the CDR3. Trimming stripped 1 base from V and 0 bases from J, with 7 bases between. The CDR3 DNA follows: TGTGCCAGCAGCTTAGAACAAAACTCTGGAAACACCATATATTTT. It specifies CASSLEQNSGNTIYF.

V is TRBV5-1 and J is TRBJ1-1; tentative D call: TRBD1 (5 bases). The CDR3 has 15 amino acids. The V gene lost 4 bases and the J gene lost 2 bases, with 15 bases spanning the gap. The germline V gene has CDR1 SGHRS and CDR2 YFSETQ. CDR3 in amino acids: CASSPGREDNTEAFF. In nucleotides, the CDR3 is TGCGCCAGCAGCCCAGGCAGGGAGGATAACACTGAAGCTTTCTTT.

This chain connects TRBV7-9 to TRBJ2-2, with a possible D match to TRBD1 (5 bases). The V and J ends lost 1 base and 7 bases respectively, with 10 bases between them. This CDR3 spans 14 amino acids. The germline V gene has CDR1 SEHNR and CDR2 FQNEAQ (reference sequence). DNA for the CDR3: TGTGCCAGCAGCTTAGGACAGCCTGTCGGGGAGCTGTTTTTT. Translation gives CASSLGQPVGELFF.

The chain has TRBV5-6 and TRBJ2-1, with D perhaps matching TRBD2 (8 bases). The CDR3 has 19 amino acids. Trimming left V 4 bases short and J 0 bases short, with 23 bases between. The germline V gene encodes CDR1 SGHDT and CDR2 YYEEEE. CDR3 sequence (DNA): TGTGCCAGCAGCCATAGGGGGCGGGGGGTTCCAAGCTCCTACAATGAGCAGTTCTTC. Protein sequence: CASSHRGRGVPSSYNEQFF.

V gene TRBV12-3 or TRBV12-4 combines with J gene TRBJ2-7; D remains ambiguous. This CDR3 has 13 residues. V lost 1 base, J lost 6 bases, and 10 bases lay in between. The CDR3 DNA follows: TGTGCCAGCAGTTTAGGGCAGGCCTCCGAGCAGTACTTC. Protein: CASSLGQASEQYF.

The chain is built from TRBV19 and TRBJ1-3; the D gene is possibly TRBD1 (6 bases). Deletions cut 5 bases from V and 1 base from J, with 12 bases between. CDR1 LNHDA and CDR2 SQIVND come from the germline V gene (reference sequence). The CDR3 loop spans 15 amino acids. In nucleotides, the CDR3 is TGTGCCAGTAGTCGGACAGATCTGTCTGGAAACACCATATATTTT. As protein: CASSRTDLSGNTIYF.

This rearrangement joins TRBV9 to TRBJ2-2; 10 bases are a match to TRBD1. Germline lookup yields CDR1 SGDLS and CDR2 YYNGEE. This CDR3 spans 14 amino acids. Trimming at V came to 6 bases and at J to 3 bases, leaving 2 bases not matched to a gene. CDR3: CASTGTGDTGELFF. Here the CDR3 DNA reads TGTGCCAGCACCGGGACAGGGGACACCGGGGAGCTGTTTTTT.

The chain employs TRBV7-9 and TRBJ1-2; D not resolved. The CDR3 has 14 amino acids. V lost 3 bases and J lost 7, with 15 bases in between. The germline gives CDR1 SEHNR, CDR2 FQNEAQ (reference sequence). This chain's CDR3 is CASSFLSEAVGYTF. The CDR3 coding sequence is TGTGCCAGCAGCTTCTTGTCGGAAGCAGTTGGCTACACCTTC.

The chain couples TRBV2 to TRBJ1-6, with D hard to call. Germline V lookup: CDR1 SNHLY, CDR2 FYNNEI. The CDR3 totals 10 residues. V lost 10 bases and J 8 bases, leaving 6 bases between the germline ends. CDR3 loop: CAIRDSPLHF. For the CDR3, the DNA is TGTGCCATTAGGGATTCACCCCTCCACTTT.

The chain employs TRBV7-8 and TRBJ1-1, with unresolved D. Germline V gene lookup returns CDR1 SGHVS and CDR2 FQNEAQ. The ends were cut back, 3 bases at V and 1 base at J, with 6 bases in the middle. The CDR3 has 13 amino acids. CDR3 residues: CASSFSPNTEAFF. CDR3 coding DNA: TGTGCCAGCAGCTTTAGTCCGAACACTGAAGCTTTCTTT.

The J gene is TRBJ1-2, the V gene TRBV7-9; D unresolved. The CDR3 is made up of 14 amino acids. Germline CDR1 is SEHNR and CDR2 is FQNEAQ (reference sequence). Trimming took off 1 base at V and 2 bases at J, with 8 bases between the two ends. DNA of the CDR3: TGTGCCAGCAGCTTAGTTCCCAGGAACTATGGCTACACCTTC. Amino acid sequence: CASSLVPRNYGYTF.